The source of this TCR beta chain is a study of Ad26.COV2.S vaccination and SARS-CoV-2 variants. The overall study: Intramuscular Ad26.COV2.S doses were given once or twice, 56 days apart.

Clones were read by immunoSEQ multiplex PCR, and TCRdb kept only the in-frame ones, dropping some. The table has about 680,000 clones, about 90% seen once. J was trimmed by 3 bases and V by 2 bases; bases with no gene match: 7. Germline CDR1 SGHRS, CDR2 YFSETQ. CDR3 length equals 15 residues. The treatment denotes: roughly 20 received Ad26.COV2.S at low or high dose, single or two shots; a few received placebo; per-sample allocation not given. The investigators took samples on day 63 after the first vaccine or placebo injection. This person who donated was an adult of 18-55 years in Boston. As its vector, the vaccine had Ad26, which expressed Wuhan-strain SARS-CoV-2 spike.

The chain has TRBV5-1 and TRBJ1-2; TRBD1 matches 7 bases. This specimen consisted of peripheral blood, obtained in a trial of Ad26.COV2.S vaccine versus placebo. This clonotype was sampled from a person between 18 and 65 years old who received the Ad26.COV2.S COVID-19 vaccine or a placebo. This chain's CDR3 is CASSFLEGAHYGYTF. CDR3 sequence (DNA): TGCGCCAGCAGCTTTCTGGAGGGGGCCCACTATGGCTACACCTTC. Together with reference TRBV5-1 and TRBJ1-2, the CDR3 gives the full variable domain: KAGVTQTPRYLIKTRGQQVTLSCSPISGHRSVSWYQQTPGQGLQFLFEYFSETQRNKGNFPGRFSGRQFSNSRSEMNVSTLELGDSALYLCASSFLEGAHYGYTFGSGTRLTVV.